This T cell receptor (beta chain) was identified in a study of graft-versus-host responses after intestinal transplantation. Across the whole study: Anti-thymocyte globulin induction, then tacrolimus and steroids for about three years, went to all recipients. Study findings and constraints: Early after transplant, HvG declines were associated with peak levels of circulating GvH clones. GvH clones occurred in recipient marrow; some first appeared in ileum or blood.

Generated by immunoSEQ multiplex PCR, the TCRdb table keeps only in-frame clones and is missing some. Among over 75,000 clones listed, about 84% were seen once. Details on this clone: The antigen is unknown.

The CDR3 consists of 16 residues. The V and J ends lost 5 bases and 3 bases, in that order; junction bases with no gene match: 10. Germline V CDR1 and CDR2: SGHVS, FQNEAQ. The rearrangement uses TRBV7-8 and TRBJ2-7, with 10 nucleotides matching TRBD1. Specimen: PBMCs, collected 255 days after intestinal transplant. This receptor was taken from a human patient who received an intestinal transplant, so some T cells may come from the graft donor. This chain's CDR3 is CASSGDRGRRNYEQYF. In DNA form, the CDR3 reads TGTGCCAGCAGCGGGGACAGGGGACGCAGAAACTACGAGCAGTACTTC.